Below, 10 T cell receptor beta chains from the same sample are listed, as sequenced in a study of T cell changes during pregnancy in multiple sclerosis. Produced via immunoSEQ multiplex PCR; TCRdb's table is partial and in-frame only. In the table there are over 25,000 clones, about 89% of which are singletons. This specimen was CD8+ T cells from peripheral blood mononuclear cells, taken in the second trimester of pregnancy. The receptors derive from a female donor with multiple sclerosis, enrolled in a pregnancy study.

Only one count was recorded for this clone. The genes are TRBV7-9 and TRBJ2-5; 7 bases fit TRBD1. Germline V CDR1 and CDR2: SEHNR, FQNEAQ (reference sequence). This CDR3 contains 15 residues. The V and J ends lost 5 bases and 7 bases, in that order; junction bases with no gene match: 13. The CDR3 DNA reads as TGTGCCAGCAGCCCCCCAGTGGCCAGGGACAGGACCCAGTACTTC. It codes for CASSPPVARDRTQYF.

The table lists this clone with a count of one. DNA for the CDR3: TGTGCCAGCAGTGAAGTAGGTGCAGGCGCAGAGACCCAGTACTTC. It yields the protein CASSEVGAGAETQYF. V usage is TRBV2 and J usage is TRBJ2-5, with D uncertain. V lost 1 base and J lost 4, with 13 bases in between. This CDR3 comprises 15 residues. From germline, CDR1 is SNHLY and CDR2 FYNNEI. Full variable domain (remainder filled in from reference TRBV2 and TRBJ2-5): EPEVTQTPSHQVTQMGQEVILRCVPISNHLYFYWYRQILGQKVEFLVSFYNNEISEKSEIFDDQFSVERPDGSNFTLKIRSTKLEDSAMYFCASSEVGAGAETQYFGPGTRLLVL.

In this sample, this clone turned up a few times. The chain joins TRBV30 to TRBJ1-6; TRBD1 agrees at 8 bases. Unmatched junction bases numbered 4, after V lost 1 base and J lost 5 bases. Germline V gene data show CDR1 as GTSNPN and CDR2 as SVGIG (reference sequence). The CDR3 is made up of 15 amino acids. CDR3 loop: CAWSAKDRDNSPLHF. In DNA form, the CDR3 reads TGTGCCTGGAGTGCAAAGGACAGGGATAATTCACCCCTCCACTTT.

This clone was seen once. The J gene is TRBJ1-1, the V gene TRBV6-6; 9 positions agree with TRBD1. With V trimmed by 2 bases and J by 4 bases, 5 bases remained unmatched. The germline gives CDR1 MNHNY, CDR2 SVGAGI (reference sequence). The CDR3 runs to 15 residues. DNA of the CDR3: TGTGCCAGCAGTTACGGGACAGGGACGGGCACTGAAGCTTTCTTT. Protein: CASSYGTGTGTEAFF.

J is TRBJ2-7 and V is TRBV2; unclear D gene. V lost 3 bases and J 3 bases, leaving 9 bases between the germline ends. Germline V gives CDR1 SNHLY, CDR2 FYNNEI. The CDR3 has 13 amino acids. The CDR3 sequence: CASSDPPSYEQYF. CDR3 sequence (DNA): TGTGCCAGCAGTGATCCACCCAGCTACGAGCAGTACTTC.

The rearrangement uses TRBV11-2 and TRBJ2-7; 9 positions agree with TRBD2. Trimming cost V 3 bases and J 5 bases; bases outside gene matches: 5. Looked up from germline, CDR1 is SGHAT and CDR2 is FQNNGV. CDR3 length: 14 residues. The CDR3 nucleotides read TGTGCCAGCAGCTTTAACGTAGCGGGAGACGAGCAGTACTTC. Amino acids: CASSFNVAGDEQYF.

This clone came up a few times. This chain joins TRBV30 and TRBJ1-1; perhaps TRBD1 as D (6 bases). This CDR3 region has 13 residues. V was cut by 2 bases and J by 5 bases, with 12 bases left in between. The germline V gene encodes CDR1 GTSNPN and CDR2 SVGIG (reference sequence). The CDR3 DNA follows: TGTGCCTGGAGTTTACAGGGAAGGACTGAAGCTTTCTTT. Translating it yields CAWSLQGRTEAFF.

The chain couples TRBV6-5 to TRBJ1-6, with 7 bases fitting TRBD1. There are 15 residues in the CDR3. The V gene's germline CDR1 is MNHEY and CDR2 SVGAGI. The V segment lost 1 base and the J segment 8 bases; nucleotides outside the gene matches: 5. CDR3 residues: CASSYYGDRDSPLHF. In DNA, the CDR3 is TGTGCCAGCAGTTACTATGGGGACAGAGATTCACCCCTCCACTTT.

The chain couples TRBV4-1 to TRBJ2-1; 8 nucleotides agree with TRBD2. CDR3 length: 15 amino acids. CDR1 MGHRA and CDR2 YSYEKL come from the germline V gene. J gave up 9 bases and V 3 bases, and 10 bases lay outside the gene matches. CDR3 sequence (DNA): TGCGCCAGCAGCCAGCTATATACGACTAGCGTTGAGCAGTTCTTC. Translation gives CASSQLYTTSVEQFF.

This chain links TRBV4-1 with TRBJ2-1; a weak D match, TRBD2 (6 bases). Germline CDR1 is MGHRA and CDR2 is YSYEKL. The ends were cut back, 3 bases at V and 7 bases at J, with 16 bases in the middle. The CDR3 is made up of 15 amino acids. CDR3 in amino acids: CASSQRSAAGNEQFF. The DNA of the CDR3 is TGCGCCAGCAGCCAGCGTAGTGCCGCGGGGAATGAGCAGTTCTTC.